Shown below are 8 T cell receptor beta chains from a single sample sequenced in a study of cytomegalovirus exposure and HLA in healthy donors. The PCR employed 60 Vbeta primers together with 13 Jbeta primers. Produced via immunoSEQ multiplex PCR; TCRdb's table is partial and in-frame only. The table has over 110,000 clones, around 82% seen once; the top ten hold less than 7.5%. The specimen was PBMCs. The receptors shown here come from a woman in her thirties or forties in good health and CMV-seropositive.

The V and J genes are TRBV5-4 and TRBJ2-1; 11 bases are shared with TRBD2. Germline V CDR1 and CDR2: SGHNT, YYREEE (reference sequence). V trimming: 3 bases; J trimming: 8 bases; junction bases outside the gene matches: 7. The CDR3 loop spans 15 amino acids. In nucleotides, the CDR3 is TGTGCCAGCAGCTCCTTGACTAGCGGGGAGGATGAGCAGTTCTTC. Amino acid sequence: CASSSLTSGEDEQFF.

The chain employs TRBV27 and TRBJ2-2; TRBD1 agrees at 10 bases. Germline V lookup: CDR1 MNHEY, CDR2 SMNVEV (reference sequence). The ends lost 6 bases at V and 6 bases at J; junction bases unmatched: 13. This CDR3 spans 17 amino acids. DNA of the CDR3: TGTGCCAGCAGAATACGGACTGGACAGGGGGGGGCCGGGGAGCTGTTTTTT. Translating it yields CASRIRTGQGGAGELFF.

The V gene is TRBV5-1, the J gene TRBJ2-6, with D hard to call. V was clipped by 0 bases and J by 2 bases, with 6 bases between them. CDR1 and CDR2 from the germline V gene are SGHRS and YFSETQ. CDR3 length equals 15 residues. The CDR3 sequence: CASSLVQTGANVLTF. The DNA of the CDR3 is TGCGCCAGCAGCTTGGTTCAAACTGGGGCCAACGTCCTGACTTTC. Looking up the rest from reference TRBV5-1 and TRBJ2-6 gives the full variable domain: KAGVTQTPRYLIKTRGQQVTLSCSPISGHRSVSWYQQTPGQGLQFLFEYFSETQRNKGNFPGRFSGRQFSNSRSEMNVSTLELGDSALYLCASSLVQTGANVLTFGAGSRLTVL.

This rearrangement joins TRBV19 to TRBJ2-2; tentative D call: TRBD2 (6 bases). CDR3 length equals 13 residues. The germline V gene has CDR1 LNHDA and CDR2 SQIVND (reference sequence). The germline V and J ends were trimmed by 7 bases and 6 bases, with 12 bases remaining between them. This CDR3 reads CASTQTGAGELFF. As DNA, the CDR3 is TGTGCCAGTACCCAGACGGGGGCCGGGGAGCTGTTTTTT.

The chain is built from TRBV28 and TRBJ1-4, with 7 bases matching TRBD1. Per germline, CDR1 MDHEN and CDR2 SYDVKM. The length of the CDR3 is 14 residues. Trimming cost V 4 bases and J 4 bases; bases outside gene matches: 3. The CDR3 DNA sequence: TGTGCCAGCAGTTCTGGGACAGTTAATGAAAAACTGTTTTTT. Amino acid sequence: CASSSGTVNEKLFF. Drawing the rest from reference TRBV28 and TRBJ1-4, the complete variable domain is DVKVTQSSRYLVKRTGEKVFLECVQDMDHENMFWYRQDPGLGLRLIYFSYDVKMKEKGDIPEGYSVSREKKERFSLILESASTNQTSMYLCASSSGTVNEKLFFGSGTQLSVL.

A single count supports this clone. The rearrangement links TRBV18 to TRBJ2-1, with D tentatively TRBD1 (5 bases). The CDR3 runs to 15 residues. V was shortened by 2 bases and J by 10 bases, with 18 bases between the two germline ends. Germline CDR1 KGHSH, CDR2 LQKENI. The CDR3 DNA reads as TGTGCCAGCTCACCATCCCAGGGTGGGCCTGGGGAGCAGTTCTTC. Translation: CASSPSQGGPGEQFF. Supplemented by reference TRBV18 and TRBJ2-1, the full variable domain reads NAGVMQNPRHLVRRRGQEARLRCSPMKGHSHVYWYRQLPEEGLKFMVYLQKENIIDESGMPKERFSAEFPKEGPSILRIQQVVRGDSAAYFCASSPSQGGPGEQFFGPGTRLTVL.

The genes are TRBV6-5 and TRBJ1-1; D perhaps matches TRBD1 (5 bases). Germline V CDR1 and CDR2: MNHEY, SVGAGI. The V and J ends lost 7 bases and 1 base respectively, with 16 bases between them. CDR3 size: 15 residues. CDR3 loop: CASTPGQSGNTEAFF. DNA of the CDR3: TGTGCCAGCACCCCAGGGCAGTCAGGGAACACTGAAGCTTTCTTT.

This clone was counted a single time. The chain carries TRBV6-5 and TRBJ2-3, with 9 positions matching TRBD2. With V trimmed by 0 bases and J by 4 bases, 5 bases remained unmatched. The CDR3 loop spans 16 amino acids. The germline gives CDR1 MNHEY, CDR2 SVGAGI. CDR3: CASSYSAAGGSDTQYF. CDR3 in DNA: TGTGCCAGCAGTTACTCCGCAGCGGGAGGATCAGATACGCAGTATTTT.